This T cell receptor (beta chain) derives from a study of blood T cells in healthy people across ages. Primers used in a second PCR of about 6 to 11 cycles were a sample-barcoded 5' primer and a J-beta primer mix. Each TCR beta cDNA got a 12-nucleotide random molecular identifier. TCRdb reanalysed the 5' RACE reads using MiXCR and keeps one entry per CDR3 protein. Of more than 700,000 distinct CDR3 sequences listed, about 53% are singletons. There are a few counts of this clonotype. Its antigen is unknown. General study results and limits: In long-lived donors, naive CD4+ cell counts and diversity exceeded those of aged donors.

Germline assignment: CDR1 SQVTM and CDR2 ANQGSEA. V dropped 2 bases and J dropped 3 bases, with 16 bases sitting between them. The CDR3 runs to 15 residues. This chain links TRBV29-1 with TRBJ2-5, with D possibly matching TRBD1 (6 bases). Sequencing used blood. The sequence was collected from a man aged 80 or over in good health. The CDR3 here is CSVEMPGTPKETQYF. The CDR3 bases are TGCAGCGTTGAAATGCCCGGGACACCTAAAGAGACCCAGTACTTC.